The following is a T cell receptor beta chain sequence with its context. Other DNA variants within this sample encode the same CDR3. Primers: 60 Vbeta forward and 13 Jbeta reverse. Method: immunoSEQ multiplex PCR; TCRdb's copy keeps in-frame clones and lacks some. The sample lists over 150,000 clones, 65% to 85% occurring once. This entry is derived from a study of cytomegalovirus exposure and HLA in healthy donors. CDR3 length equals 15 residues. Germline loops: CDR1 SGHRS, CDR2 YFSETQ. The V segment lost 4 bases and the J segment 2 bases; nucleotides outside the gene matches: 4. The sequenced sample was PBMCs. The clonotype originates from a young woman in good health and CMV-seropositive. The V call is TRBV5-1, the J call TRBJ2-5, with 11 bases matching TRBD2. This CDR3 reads CASSPGTSGQETQYF. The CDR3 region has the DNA TGCGCCAGCAGCCCCGGGACTAGCGGACAAGAGACCCAGTACTTC.